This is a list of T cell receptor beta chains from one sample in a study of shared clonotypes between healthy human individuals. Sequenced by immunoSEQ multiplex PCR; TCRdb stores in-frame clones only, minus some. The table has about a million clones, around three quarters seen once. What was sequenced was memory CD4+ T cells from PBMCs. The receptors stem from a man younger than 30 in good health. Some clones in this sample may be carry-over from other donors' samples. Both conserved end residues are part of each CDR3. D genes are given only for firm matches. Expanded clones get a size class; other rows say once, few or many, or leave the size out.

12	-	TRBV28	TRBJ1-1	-	TGTGCCAGCAGTTTCGTCGGCACTGAAGCTTTCTTT	CASSFVGTEAFF
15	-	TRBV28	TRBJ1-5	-	TGTGCCAGCAGTTTTCGGGGATTCAGCAATCAGCCCCAGCATTTT	CASSFRGFSNQPQHF
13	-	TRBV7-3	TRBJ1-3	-	TGTGCCAGCAGCCAAGACAGAGGAAACACCATATATTTT	CASSQDRGNTIYF
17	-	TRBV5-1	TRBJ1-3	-	TGCGCCAGCAGCTTGGAGGCAGGGGCCATATCTGGAAACACCATATATTTT	CASSLEAGAISGNTIYF
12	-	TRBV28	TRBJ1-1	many	TGTGCCAGCAGGACAGGTTACACTGAAGCTTTCTTT	CASRTGYTEAFF
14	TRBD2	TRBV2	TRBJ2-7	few	TGTGCCAGCAGTGTGACTAGCGGGATCGACGAGCAGTACTTC	CASSVTSGIDEQYF
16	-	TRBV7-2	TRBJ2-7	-	TGTGCCAGCAGCCTAACCGCTTATCCAAGCTCCTACGAGCAGTACTTC	CASSLTAYPSSYEQYF
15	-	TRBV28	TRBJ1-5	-	TGTGCCAGCAGTAACCGGGGCCCGACGGTCCTGCCCCAGCATTTT	CASSNRGPTVLPQHF
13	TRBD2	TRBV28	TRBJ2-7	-	TGTGCCAGCAACGAACGACTAGCGGGAGATAAGTACTTC	CASNERLAGDKYF
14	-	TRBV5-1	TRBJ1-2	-	TGCGCCAGCAGCTTGGTTGGGGGGAGTGGAGGCTACACCTTC	CASSLVGGSGGYTF
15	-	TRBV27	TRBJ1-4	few	TGTGCCAGCAGTTCGCCTCGGGACAACCTTGAAAAACTGTTTTTT	CASSSPRDNLEKLFF
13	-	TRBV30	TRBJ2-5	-	TGTGCCTGCGTCAGGGCCAACCAAGAGACCCAGTACTTC	CACVRANQETQYF
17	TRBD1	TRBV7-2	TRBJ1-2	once	TGTGCCAGCAGCTTAAGCGGGTGGGGGACAGCTAACTATGGCTACACCTTC	CASSLSGWGTANYGYTF
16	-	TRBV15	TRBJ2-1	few	TGTGCCACCAGCAGAGTCCCTGGACTGGTTCACAATGAGCAGTTCTTC	CATSRVPGLVHNEQFF
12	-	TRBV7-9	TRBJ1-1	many	TGTGCCAGCAGCTTTTGGGGGGGAGAAGCTTTCTTT	CASSFWGGEAFF
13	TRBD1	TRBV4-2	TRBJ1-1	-	TGTGCCAGCAGCTCGGGGACAGAACTAGAAGCTTTCTTT	CASSSGTELEAFF
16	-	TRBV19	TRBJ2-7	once	TGTGCCAGTAGTCCCAAGGGTATAAGGGGATCCTACGAGCAGTACTTC	CASSPKGIRGSYEQYF
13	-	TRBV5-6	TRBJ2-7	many	TGTGCCAGCAGCCGTACTAGTTTCTACGAGCAGTACTTC	CASSRTSFYEQYF
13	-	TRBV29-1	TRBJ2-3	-	TGCAGCGTTGCCGGGCGGGGCACAGATACGCAGTATTTT	CSVAGRGTDTQYF
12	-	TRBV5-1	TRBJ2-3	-	TGCGCCAGCAGCAAAGTGGGAGATACGCAGTATTTT	CASSKVGDTQYF
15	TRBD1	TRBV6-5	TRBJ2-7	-	TGTGCCAGCAGTTCAACCGGGACAGGAATCTACGAGCAGTACTTC	CASSSTGTGIYEQYF
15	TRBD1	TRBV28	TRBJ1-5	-	TGTGCCAGCAGTTACCTGACAGGGGTAGGTCAGCCCCAGCATTTT	CASSYLTGVGQPQHF
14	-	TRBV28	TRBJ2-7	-	TGTGCCAGCAGTCCCTCTGCAGGGTCCTACGAGCAGTACTTC	CASSPSAGSYEQYF
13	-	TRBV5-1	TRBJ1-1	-	TGCGCCAGCAGCTTGGACCGATACACTGAAGCTTTCTTT	CASSLDRYTEAFF
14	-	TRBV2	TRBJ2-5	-	TGTGCCAGCAGTGCAGGACAGAATCAAGAGACCCAGTACTTC	CASSAGQNQETQYF